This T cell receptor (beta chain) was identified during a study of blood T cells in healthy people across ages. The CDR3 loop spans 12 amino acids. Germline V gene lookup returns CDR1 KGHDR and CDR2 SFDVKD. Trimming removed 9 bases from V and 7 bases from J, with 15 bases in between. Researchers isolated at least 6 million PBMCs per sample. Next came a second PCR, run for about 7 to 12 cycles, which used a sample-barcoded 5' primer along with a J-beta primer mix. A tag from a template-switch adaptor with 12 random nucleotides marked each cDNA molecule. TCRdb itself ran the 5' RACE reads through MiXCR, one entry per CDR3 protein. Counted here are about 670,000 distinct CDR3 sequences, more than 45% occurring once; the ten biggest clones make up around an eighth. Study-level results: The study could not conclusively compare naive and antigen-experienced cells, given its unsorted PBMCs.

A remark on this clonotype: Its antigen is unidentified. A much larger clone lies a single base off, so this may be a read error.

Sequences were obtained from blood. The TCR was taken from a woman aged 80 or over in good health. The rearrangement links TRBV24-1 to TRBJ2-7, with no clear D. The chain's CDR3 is CATGGTLNEQYF. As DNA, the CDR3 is TGTGCCACCGGCGGCACCCTTAATGAGCAGTACTTC.